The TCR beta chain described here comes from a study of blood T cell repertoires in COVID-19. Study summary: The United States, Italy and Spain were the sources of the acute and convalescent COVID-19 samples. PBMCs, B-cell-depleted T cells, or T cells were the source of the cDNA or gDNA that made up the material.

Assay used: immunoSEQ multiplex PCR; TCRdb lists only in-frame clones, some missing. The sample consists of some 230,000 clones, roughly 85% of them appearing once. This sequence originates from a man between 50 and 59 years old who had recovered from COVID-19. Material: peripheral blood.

CDR3 sequence reads: CASRPRLGSGAKNIQYF. In nucleotides, the CDR3 is TGTGCCAGCCGTCCTCGTTTGGGATCGGGGGCCAAAAACATTCAGTACTTC. This rearrangement joins TRBV28 to TRBJ2-4; D may be TRBD2 (5 bases). The CDR3 runs to 17 residues. Looked up from germline, CDR1 is MDHEN and CDR2 is SYDVKM. V was shortened by 8 bases and J by 1 base, with 21 bases between the two germline ends. Looking up the rest from reference TRBV28 and TRBJ2-4 gives the full variable domain: DVKVTQSSRYLVKRTGEKVFLECVQDMDHENMFWYRQDPGLGLRLIYFSYDVKMKEKGDIPEGYSVSREKKERFSLILESASTNQTSMYLCASRPRLGSGAKNIQYFGAGTRLSVL.